Here is one T cell receptor (beta chain) with its context. Its cognate antigen is unknown. This sample was taken from a study of blood T cells in healthy people across ages. Findings and limits, study-wide: Donors of long life had a larger count of naive CD4+ cells and greater diversity than aged donors.

For the second PCR, which ran for 7 to 11 cycles, a sample-barcoded 5' primer and a J-beta primer mix were used. MiXCR, applied by TCRdb to the 5' RACE reads, yields one record per CDR3 protein. The sample records over a million distinct CDR3 sequences, around 59% being singletons. Between the trimmed V and J ends, which lost 8 bases and 0 bases, there was a span of 23 bases. CDR3 size: 18 residues. The germline V gene has CDR1 MNHNS and CDR2 SASEGT. The V gene is TRBV6-1, the J gene TRBJ1-5; possible D gene TRBD1, 5 bases. Material for sequencing was blood. This TCR came from a young man in good health. CDR3 in amino acids: CASDRRVDSSLSNQPQHF. CDR3 DNA sequence: TGTGCCAGCGATCGAAGGGTCGACAGTAGCCTTAGCAATCAGCCCCAGCATTTT.